The present T cell receptor beta chain was sequenced within a study of vaccination effects on CD4 cells after COVID-19. Study-level background: Two recovered convalescent patients were sampled 16 days and one week pre-vaccination. Overall study results and limits: Long after vaccination, the clones induced by infection and by vaccine shrank markedly in size.

Generated by immunoSEQ multiplex PCR, the TCRdb table keeps only in-frame clones and is missing some. The repertoire holds roughly 64,000 clones, with approximately 72% as singletons. Germline V CDR1 and CDR2: SGHNT, YYREEE (reference sequence). The CDR3 consists of 16 residues. V dropped 4 bases and J dropped 3; count of bases not matched to a gene: 9. Of note for this clone: Its antigen is unidentified.

Isolating CD4+ T cells followed approximately 9 days of culture. A PCR test confirmed that the person had SARS-CoV-2 infection between March and December 2020. The genes are TRBV5-4 and TRBJ2-3, with 9 bases lining up with TRBD2. The starting material was CD4+ T cells from PBMCs cultured without peptide, obtained before COVID-19 vaccination. This clonotype was sampled from a human donor who had a prior SARS-CoV-2 infection. Here the CDR3 DNA reads TGTGCCAGCAGCCCACGCTCGGGACTAGCAACAGATACGCAGTATTTT. It encodes CASSPRSGLATDTQYF.